The present T cell receptor beta chain was sequenced within a study of T cell responses to AZD1222 COVID-19 vaccine (dated by TCRdb to the early 2020s). At the level of the whole study: AZD1222 recipients given second doses at about 4 weeks or at about 12 weeks were pooled, since spike-specific TCR depth and breadth were not found to differ between the two schedules. A total of 230 to 250 trial participants underwent TCR sequencing, of whom some 210 received two doses of AZD1222 and 26 received two doses of the MenACWY control vaccine. Trial participants were enrolled by age into 18-55, 56-69 and 70-plus year subgroups, with 148, 28 and 57 TCR-sequenced participants respectively.

This specimen's time point label, interpreted: baseline before first vaccination. Vaccinee samples were obtained from the UK trials COV001 and COV002, which included a single-blind randomized controlled phase 2/3 trial of AZD1222 (ChAdOx1 nCoV-19) in healthy adults. Trial participant PBMC samples were collected at day 0 and day 28 after the second dose for TCRbeta chain sequencing. The paper's findings and limits, for the study overall: Spike-specific TCR breadth and depth rose significantly after two AZD1222 doses compared with day 0 and with MenACWY recipients. Conclusions about previously exposed vaccinees were limited because only 6 or 7 AZD1222 recipients were SARS-CoV-2 seropositive at baseline. In the small 56-69-year group, the increase in depth fell short of significance, most likely because of low power. Reportedly, almost half of the unique spike-specific TCRs recognized epitopes lying outside the regions that are mutated in the B.1.351 and B.1.1.7 variants. Vaccine-associated CD4 TCRs spanned the whole spike protein, with dominant responses in regions 160-218 and 743-854. Most participants were white British and females outnumbered males, and the authors suggested that clonal diversity may have been underestimated. Because no samples from the day 14 peak response were available, repertoires could be characterized only after the peak T cell response.

CDR3 length: 15 amino acids, cysteine to phenylalanine. Just the 45-base CDR3 DNA is kept, in frame starting at base 1. The V and J ends are trimmed by 2 bases and 7 bases, leaving 13 bases between them. In the germline V gene, CDR1 corresponds to SGDLS and CDR2 to YYNGEE. The CDR3 regions of human TCRbeta chains were analyzed by immunosequencing. Under the source paper's analysis protocol: TCRs in the repertoires were matched against a reference library of SARS-CoV-2-specific TCRs that had been generated with the MIRA antigen-specificity platform. Breadth meant the fraction of unique TCRs that were SARS-CoV-2-associated, whereas depth meant the fraction of total T cells that were SARS-CoV-2-associated. Each spike-specific TCR was assigned to its reactive spike region and to a CD4 or CD8 class using the MIRA data. Log10-transformed breadth and depth values were compared by one-way ANOVA with Sidak's multiple comparisons tests. TCRdb limited this immuneACCESS table to in-frame rearrangements with V and J called. A share of clones is missing; checked studies link under half to unresolved V genes, and the rest is unexplained. The DNA was the basis for D and trimming; V, J and clone size are from that table. The sample records fewer than 120,000 clones, over 75% of which are singletons. The ten largest clones take up about 4.6% of the sample.

Concerning this clone itself: Its binding antigen is unknown. The sample holds no much larger clone one base away, and base qualities are not on file.

Recombination linked TRBV9 to TRBJ1-6, with the identity of the D gene unclear. Sequencing was performed on peripheral blood, taken on day 0 of AZD1222 vaccination. This sequence was found in an adult in good health. In nucleotide form, the sequence is TGTGCCAGCAGCGTTTGGGGATTGTGGAATTCACCCCTCCACTTT. This sequence encodes CASSVWGLWNSPLHF.